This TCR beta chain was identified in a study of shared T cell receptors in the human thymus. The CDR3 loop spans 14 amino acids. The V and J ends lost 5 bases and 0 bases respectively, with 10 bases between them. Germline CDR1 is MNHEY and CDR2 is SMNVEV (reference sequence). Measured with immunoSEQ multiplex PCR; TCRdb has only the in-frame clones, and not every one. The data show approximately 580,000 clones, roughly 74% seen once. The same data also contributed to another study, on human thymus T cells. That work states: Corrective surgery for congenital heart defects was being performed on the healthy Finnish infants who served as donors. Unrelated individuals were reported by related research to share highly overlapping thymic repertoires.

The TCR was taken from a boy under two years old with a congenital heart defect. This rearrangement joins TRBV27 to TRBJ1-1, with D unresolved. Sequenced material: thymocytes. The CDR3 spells CASSSSGLNTEAFF. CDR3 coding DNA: TGTGCCAGCAGTAGTTCGGGTCTGAACACTGAAGCTTTCTTT.